The clone carrying this T cell receptor beta chain was seen only once. V shed 10 bases, J shed 2 bases, and the junction held 13 bases outside the gene matches. CDR1 and CDR2 (germline): ENHRY, SYGVKD. The CDR3 loop spans 15 amino acids. The record originates from a study of T cells in Graves' hyperthyroidism and ophthalmopathy. Study-level information: Peripheral blood was obtained at initial diagnosis, preceding any treatment.

What was amplified from RNA transcripts were TCR beta CDR3 regions. The TCR CDR3 first-round RT-PCR relied on the HTBI primer set. In TCRdb, the multiplex PCR reads were re-called with MiXCR into one record per CDR3 protein. This sample has 750,000 to 900,000 distinct CDR3 sequences, with roughly 40% found just once. The specimen sequenced was blood. The receptor was isolated from a young man with Graves' hyperthyroidism. The rearrangement links TRBV10-3 to TRBJ2-7; TRBD2 agrees at 8 bases. The CDR3 loop is CATRRYTSGTYEQYF. CDR3 DNA sequence: TGTGCCACCCGACGGTACACTAGCGGAACCTACGAGCAGTACTTC.